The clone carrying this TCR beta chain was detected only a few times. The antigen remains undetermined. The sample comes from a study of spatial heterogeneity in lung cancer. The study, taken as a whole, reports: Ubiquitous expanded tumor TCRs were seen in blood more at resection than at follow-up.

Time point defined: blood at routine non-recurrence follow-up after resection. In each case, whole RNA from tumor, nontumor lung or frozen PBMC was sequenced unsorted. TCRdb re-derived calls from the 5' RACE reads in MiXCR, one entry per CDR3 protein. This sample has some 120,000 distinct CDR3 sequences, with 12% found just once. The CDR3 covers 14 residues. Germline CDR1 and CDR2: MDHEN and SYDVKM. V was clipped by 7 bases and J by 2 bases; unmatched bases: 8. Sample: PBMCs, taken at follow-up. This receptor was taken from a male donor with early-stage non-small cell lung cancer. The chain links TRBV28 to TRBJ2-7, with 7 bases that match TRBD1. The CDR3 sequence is CASMGSGQTYEQYF. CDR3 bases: TGTGCCAGCATGGGGTCGGGACAGACCTACGAGCAGTACTTC.